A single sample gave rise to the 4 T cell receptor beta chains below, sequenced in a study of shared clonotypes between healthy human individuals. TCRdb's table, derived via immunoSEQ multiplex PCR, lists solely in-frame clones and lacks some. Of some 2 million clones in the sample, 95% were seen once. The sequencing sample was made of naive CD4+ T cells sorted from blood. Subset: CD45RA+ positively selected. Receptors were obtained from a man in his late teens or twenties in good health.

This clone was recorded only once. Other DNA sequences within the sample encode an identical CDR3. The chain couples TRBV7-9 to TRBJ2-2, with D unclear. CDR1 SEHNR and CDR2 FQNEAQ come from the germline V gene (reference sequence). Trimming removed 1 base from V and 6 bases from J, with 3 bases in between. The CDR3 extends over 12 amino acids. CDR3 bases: TGTGCCAGCAGCTTAGGGGCCGGGGAGCTGTTTTTT. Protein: CASSLGAGELFF.

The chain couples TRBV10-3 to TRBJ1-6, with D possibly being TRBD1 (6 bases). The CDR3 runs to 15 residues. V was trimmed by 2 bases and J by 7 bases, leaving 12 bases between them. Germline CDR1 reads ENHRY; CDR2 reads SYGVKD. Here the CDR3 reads CAISERGVQNSPLHF. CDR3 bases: TGTGCCATCAGTGAGAGGGGGGTTCAGAATTCACCCCTCCACTTT.

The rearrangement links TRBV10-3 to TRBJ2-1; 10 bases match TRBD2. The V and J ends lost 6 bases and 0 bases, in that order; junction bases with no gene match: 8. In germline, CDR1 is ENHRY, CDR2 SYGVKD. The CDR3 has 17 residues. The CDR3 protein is CAISVSGGTSSYNEQFF. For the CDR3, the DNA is TGTGCCATCAGCGTTAGCGGGGGGACCTCCTCCTACAATGAGCAGTTCTTC.

Here the CDR3 DNA reads TGTGCCAGCAGTTGGTTGGAATATGGCTACACCTTC. This codes for CASSWLEYGYTF. The chain carries TRBV28 and TRBJ1-2; D is uncertain. Germline values: CDR1 MDHEN, CDR2 SYDVKM. Trimming left V 4 bases short and J 5 bases short, with 8 bases between. There are 12 residues in the CDR3.